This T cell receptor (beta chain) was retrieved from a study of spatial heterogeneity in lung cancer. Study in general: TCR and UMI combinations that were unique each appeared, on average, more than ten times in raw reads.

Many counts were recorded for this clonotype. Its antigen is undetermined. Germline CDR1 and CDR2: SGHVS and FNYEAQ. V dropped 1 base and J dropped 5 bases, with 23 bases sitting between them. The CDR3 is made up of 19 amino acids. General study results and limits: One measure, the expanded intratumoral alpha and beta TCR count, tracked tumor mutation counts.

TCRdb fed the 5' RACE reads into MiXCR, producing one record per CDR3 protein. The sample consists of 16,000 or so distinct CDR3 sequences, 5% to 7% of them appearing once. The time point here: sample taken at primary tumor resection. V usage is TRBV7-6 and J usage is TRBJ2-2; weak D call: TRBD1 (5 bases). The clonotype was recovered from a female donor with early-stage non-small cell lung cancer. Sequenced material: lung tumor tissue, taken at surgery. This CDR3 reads CASSLGRIKRPGATGELFF. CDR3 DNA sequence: TGTGCCAGCAGCTTAGGGCGCATAAAACGCCCTGGGGCAACCGGGGAGCTGTTTTTT.